The clone carrying this T cell receptor (beta chain) was recorded a few times. The antigen is not known. The data derive from a study of early T cells in non-severe SARS-CoV-2 infection. Across the study: Sequenced material consisted of bulk RNA (from unsorted whole blood), and chains were unpaired.

The study, taken as a whole, reports: Matching against VDJdb likely underestimated virus-specific expansions, favoring anti-spike CD8.

Individual cDNA molecules were tagged with unique molecular identifiers, the study reported. From the 5' RACE reads, TCRdb called clonotypes with MiXCR, one entry per CDR3 protein. The table records 85,000 to 90,000 distinct CDR3 sequences, approximately 15% of them present only once. The sample taken for sequencing was whole blood. The TCR originated in an adult who was a healthcare worker with PCR-confirmed SARS-CoV-2 infection or an uninfected control (not recorded which).

Written as DNA, the CDR3 is TGTGCCAGCAGCCGACTAGCGGGAGGGATAACAGATACGCAGTATTTT. It translates to CASSRLAGGITDTQYF. The chain is built from TRBV12-3 or TRBV12-4 and TRBJ2-3; 14 bases fit TRBD2. This CDR3 has 16 amino acids. V was clipped by 6 bases and J by 3 bases; unmatched bases: 5.